These 7 T cell receptor beta chains originate from one sample sequenced in a study of blood T cell repertoires in COVID-19. TCRdb's copy holds only in-frame clones and misses some; the assay was immunoSEQ multiplex PCR. Among approximately 70,000 clones, about nine tenths were seen once, and the ten largest hold roughly 5%. Input material: peripheral blood. The receptors here all came from a woman younger than 30 with acute or convalescent COVID-19.

The J gene is TRBJ2-5, the V gene TRBV3-1 (or the pseudogene TRBV3-2); no reliable D call. Germline values: CDR1 LGHDT, CDR2 YNNKEL (reference sequence). The CDR3 spans 14 residues. V gave up 3 bases and J gave up 3 bases, with 11 bases separating them. CDR3 residues: CASSQHGPEETQYF. The CDR3 DNA is TGTGCCAGCAGCCAGCATGGCCCAGAAGAGACCCAGTACTTC.

This chain connects TRBV9 to TRBJ2-1, with 14 bases fitting TRBD2. Germline CDR1 SGDLS, CDR2 YYNGEE. V dropped 5 bases and J dropped 11; count of bases not matched to a gene: 6. The CDR3 sequence is 14 residues long. The CDR3 is CASRRTSGGQKQFF. The CDR3 DNA is TGTGCCAGCAGAAGGACTAGCGGGGGGCAGAAGCAGTTCTTC.

V and J are TRBV28 and TRBJ1-1, with 9 positions matching TRBD1. Germline values: CDR1 MDHEN, CDR2 SYDVKM. The CDR3 is 15 residues long. V lost 6 bases to trimming and J lost 4 bases; unmatched junction nucleotides: 9. The chain's CDR3 is CASRAGQGAGTEAFF. CDR3 coding DNA: TGTGCCAGCAGAGCGGGACAGGGAGCGGGCACTGAAGCTTTCTTT.

This clone turned up a few times. In DNA, the CDR3 is TGCGCCAGCAGCCCCTCCAGAGCGGTTCATGGCTACACCTTC. This gives the protein CASSPSRAVHGYTF. The chain uses TRBV4-3 and TRBJ1-2; no clear D. V lost 4 bases, J lost 6 bases, and 15 bases lay in between. The CDR3 covers 14 residues. Germline V gene sequence: CDR1 LGHNA, CDR2 YSLEER.

In this sample, this clone turned up a few times. This sequence joins TRBV25-1 and TRBJ2-7, with 9 bases matching TRBD1. The CDR3 has 15 residues. The ends lost 3 bases at V and 3 bases at J; junction bases unmatched: 6. CDR1 and CDR2 (germline): MGHDK, SYGVNS. CDR3 in DNA: TGTGCCAGCAGTGAGGGACAGGGTCTAGGCTACGAGCAGTACTTC. Translating gives CASSEGQGLGYEQYF.

The DNA for the CDR3 is TGTGCCAGCAGCCCCGGGACAGGGTTATACAATGAGCAGTTCTTC. It specifies CASSPGTGLYNEQFF. The V call is TRBV27, the J call TRBJ2-1, with TRBD1 matching 9 bases. Trimming at V came to 6 bases and at J to 4 bases, leaving 7 bases not matched to a gene. This CDR3 has 15 residues. Germline V lookup: CDR1 MNHEY, CDR2 SMNVEV (reference sequence).

The V and J genes are TRBV13 and TRBJ2-7; 9 bases map to TRBD1. The germline V gene has CDR1 PRHDT and CDR2 FYEKMQ (reference sequence). V lost 5 bases to trimming and J lost 1 base; unmatched junction nucleotides: 9. The CDR3 loop spans 16 amino acids. The CDR3 sequence is CASSQARQGVSYEQYF. Here the CDR3 DNA reads TGTGCCAGCAGCCAAGCCCGACAGGGGGTATCCTACGAGCAGTACTTC.